A selection of T cell receptor beta chains follows, all from one sample in a study of read filtering for tumor transcriptome and immune sequencing. MiXCR, run by TCRdb on the reads, gives a single entry per CDR3 protein. The sample lists roughly 93,000 distinct CDR3 sequences, 20% to 25% occurring once. Sequences were obtained from a population of CD138-negative cells sorted from bone marrow. Every receptor here comes from a donor older than 35 with multiple myeloma. Each CDR3 is given with its conserved first and last residue. A D gene is named only where the DNA matches it firmly. Some rows have no size entry. The others give once, few or many, or a class for an expanded clone.

>many|TRBV5-1|-|TRBJ1-2
TGCGCCAGCAGCCCTAGGACTGAGTCCTATGGCTACACCTTC
CASSPRTESYGYTF
>-|TRBV12-3/TRBV12-4|-|TRBJ1-1
TGTGCCAGCAGTCCCACAGGGCTTTACACTGAGGCTTTCTTT
CASSPTGLYTEAFF
>many|TRBV6-2/TRBV6-3|TRBD1|TRBJ2-2
TGTGCCAGCAGTTTGGCGGGACAGGGCATATCCGGGGAGCTGTTTTTT
CASSLAGQGISGELFF
>-|TRBV18|-|TRBJ1-1
TGTGCCAGCTCACGTGAGCTGAACACTGAAGCTTTCTTT
CASSRELNTEAFF
>once|TRBV2|TRBD2|TRBJ2-5
TGTGCCAGCACGTTCAGGGGAAGCGGGGGGTCCCAGTACTTC
CASTFRGSGGSQYF
>many|TRBV10-1|-|TRBJ2-1
TGCGCCAGCAGTGAGTCGACTACCTACAATGAGCAGTTCTTC
CASSESTTYNEQFF
>few|TRBV20-1|-|TRBJ2-7
TGCAGTGGTACCCCTACGGCGGGCCTCTCCTACGAGCAGTACTTC
CSGTPTAGLSYEQYF
>many|TRBV20-1|-|TRBJ2-1
TGCAGTGCTAACCTACAGGGCTACAATGAGCAGTTCTTC
CSANLQGYNEQFF
>many|TRBV5-1|-|TRBJ1-1
TGCGCCAGCAGCTTGTCGAGGGACACTGAAGCTTTCTTT
CASSLSRDTEAFF
>many|TRBV5-1|-|TRBJ1-5
TGCGCCAGCAGTCCCGACAGTAATCAGCCCCAGCATTTT
CASSPDSNQPQHF
>many|TRBV12-3/TRBV12-4|TRBD1|TRBJ2-1
TGTGCCAGCACCCTCGGAGGGACAGGGGAATGGGGCTCCTACAATGAGCAGTTCTTC
CASTLGGTGEWGSYNEQFF
>many|TRBV5-1|-|TRBJ2-3
TGCGCCAGCAGCGATACCAGCACAGATACGCAGTATTTT
CASSDTSTDTQYF
>few|TRBV5-1|TRBD1|TRBJ2-3
TGCGCCAGCAGCTCACACCCGGGGACAGGGGCAAGCACAGATACGCAGTATTTT
CASSSHPGTGASTDTQYF
>many|TRBV19|-|TRBJ2-5
TGTGCCAGTAGATTGAAAGGGAATAAAGAAGAGACCCAGTACTTC
CASRLKGNKEETQYF
>-|TRBV20-1|TRBD2|TRBJ2-3
TGCAGTGCTCGACTAAAAGGGGCTAGCGGGGACCTGGGTACGCAGTATTTT
CSARLKGASGDLGTQYF
>many|TRBV7-2|TRBD1|TRBJ2-1
TGTGCCAGCAGCGTCGGGACAGGGGGCAATGAGCAGTTCTTC
CASSVGTGGNEQFF
>many|TRBV28|-|TRBJ1-5
TGTGCCAGCAGTTTAGGGAGCAATCAGCCCCAGCATTTT
CASSLGSNQPQHF
>many|TRBV5-1|TRBD2|TRBJ2-1
TGCGCCAGCAGCCCTAGCGGGGGGAATCCCTACAATGAGCAGTTCTTC
CASSPSGGNPYNEQFF
>many|TRBV12-3/TRBV12-4|-|TRBJ1-5
TGTGCCAGCAGCCTACAGGGATCCAATCAGCCCCAGCATTTT
CASSLQGSNQPQHF
>many|TRBV7-9|TRBD1|TRBJ2-1
TGTGCCAGCAGCTTTCCGGACAGGGGCAATGAGCAGTTCTTC
CASSFPDRGNEQFF
>many|TRBV29-1|TRBD1|TRBJ2-7
TGCAGCGTTGACGATAGGGGGCCACCCTACGAGCAGTACTTC
CSVDDRGPPYEQYF
>-|TRBV30|-|TRBJ2-7
TGTGCCTGGAGTTTAGGGTTCTCCTACGAGCAGTACTTC
CAWSLGFSYEQYF
>once|TRBV2|TRBD1|TRBJ1-4
TGTGCCAGCAGCCGGGGACAGTCAACTAATGAAAAACTGTTTTTT
CASSRGQSTNEKLFF
>-|TRBV18|-|TRBJ2-3
TGTGCCAGCTCACTGGGACTGCGCACAGATACGCAGTATTTT
CASSLGLRTDTQYF
>many|TRBV7-3|TRBD2|TRBJ2-1
TGTGCCAGCAGCCCGCTTGGAGGGACTAGCTCTGAGCAGTTCTTC
CASSPLGGTSSEQFF
>-|TRBV11-2|TRBD1|TRBJ2-5
TGTGCCAGCAGCTACCGCTCCTCGGGACAGGGAATTGTAGAGACCCAGTACTTC
CASSYRSSGQGIVETQYF
>many|TRBV7-9|-|TRBJ2-3
TGTGCCAGCAGCCCAGTTTCCCTTGGGAATTTT
CASSPVSLGNF
>many|TRBV6-5|-|TRBJ1-1
TGTGCCAGCAGTTACAACAGGTTCACTGAAGCTTTCTTT
CASSYNRFTEAFF
>many|TRBV5-5|-|TRBJ1-1
TGTGCCAGCAGCTTGGCCCCCTGGGAAGATGCGCGCAGAAAAACTGAAGCTTTCTTT
CASSLAPWEDARRKTEAFF
>many|TRBV28|-|TRBJ1-1
TGTGCCAGCAGTTATGGGGAAACTTTGGCTGAAGCTTTCTTT
CASSYGETLAEAFF
>many|TRBV2|TRBD2|TRBJ2-5
TGTGCCAGCAATTACGTAGCGGGGGGAGAGACCCAGTACTTC
CASNYVAGGETQYF
>many|TRBV4-2|-|TRBJ2-7
TGTGCCAGCAGCCTCCGTCGGACCTACGAGCAGTACTTC
CASSLRRTYEQYF
>-|TRBV7-9|TRBD1|TRBJ1-2
TGTGCCAGCAGCCCGACAGGGGGCGCATGGACTAACTATGGCTACACCTTC
CASSPTGGAWTNYGYTF
>many|TRBV5-5|-|TRBJ2-1
TGTGCCAGCAGCCCCCTATTTACGAGCTCCTACAATGAGCAGTTCTTC
CASSPLFTSSYNEQFF
>many|TRBV30|-|TRBJ1-5
TGTGCCTGGAGGGGGAACCACAATCAGCCCCAGCATTTT
CAWRGNHNQPQHF
>many|TRBV7-2|TRBD2|TRBJ2-5
TGTGCCAGCAGCTTAGCCGGGACTAGCGGGGGAATCAAAGAGACCCAGTACTTC
CASSLAGTSGGIKETQYF
>many|TRBV15|-|TRBJ2-7
TGTGCCACCAGCAGAGTGAGTGTTTCCTACGAGCAGTACTTC
CATSRVSVSYEQYF
>many|TRBV12-3/TRBV12-4|TRBD2|TRBJ2-2
TGTGCCAGCAGTTTCGGGGGGGGGCTGGCCACCGGGGAGCTGTTTTTT
CASSFGGGLATGELFF
>many|TRBV27|-|TRBJ1-5
TGTGCCAGCAGTTTATGGGACGGGAGAAATCAGCCCCAGCATTTT
CASSLWDGRNQPQHF
>many|TRBV6-6|-|TRBJ1-4
TGTGCCAGCAGTGACTTCTCCCGGAGGGGGGCATCACGGGCTAATGAAAAACTGTTTTTT
CASSDFSRRGASRANEKLFF
>many|TRBV20-1|TRBD1|TRBJ1-1
TGCAGTGCTAGGAGGGGAGGGGGCCTAAACACTGAAGCTTTCTTT
CSARRGGGLNTEAFF
>-|TRBV30|-|TRBJ2-5
TGTGCCTGGAGTGTTACGACTAAACTGCAGACCCAGTACTTC
CAWSVTTKLQTQYF
>many|TRBV7-6|-|TRBJ2-5
TGTGCCAGCAGCTCACCACAGGGAGGTCAAGAGACCCAGTACTTC
CASSSPQGGQETQYF
>many|TRBV12-3/TRBV12-4|-|TRBJ1-2
TGTGCCAGCAGTTCCCCGGGACGAAGGTTAGATGGCTACACCTTC
CASSSPGRRLDGYTF
>many|TRBV29-1|-|TRBJ2-1
TGCAGCGTTGGAGGTAGCGAGTCCATCCGTCAGCAGTTCTTC
CSVGGSESIRQQFF
>many|TRBV28|TRBD1|TRBJ1-5
TGTGCCAGCAGTCCAAGACAGGGCCGGCAGCCCCAGCATTTT
CASSPRQGRQPQHF
>-|TRBV15|-|TRBJ1-1
TGTGCCACCAGCAGAGGCAGAGGGAACACTGAAGCTTTCTTT
CATSRGRGNTEAFF
>-|TRBV4-2|TRBD1|TRBJ1-2
TGTGCCAGCAGCCAAGACAGGGGGACAGGGGATGGCTACACCTTC
CASSQDRGTGDGYTF
>many|TRBV7-9|-|TRBJ2-1
TGTGCCAGCAGCAGCAGGGGTGCGGTTGAGCAGTTCTTC
CASSSRGAVEQFF
>many|TRBV5-1|-|TRBJ2-4
TGCGCCAGCAAAAAGGGGCAGCTCTCTTCCAAAAACATTCAGTACTTC
CASKKGQLSSKNIQYF
>many|TRBV4-2|-|TRBJ2-1
TGTGCCAGCAGCCAGGCAGAAAACAATGAGCAGTTCTTC
CASSQAENNEQFF
>many|TRBV7-9|TRBD1|TRBJ1-2
TGTGCCAGCAGCCCGAGAGGGGGCAGGGCCTTCAACTATGGCTACACCTTC
CASSPRGGRAFNYGYTF
>many|TRBV4-1|TRBD2|TRBJ2-3
TGCGCCAGCAGCCAACCTACTAGCGGGGGGGTCACAGATACGCAGTATTTT
CASSQPTSGGVTDTQYF